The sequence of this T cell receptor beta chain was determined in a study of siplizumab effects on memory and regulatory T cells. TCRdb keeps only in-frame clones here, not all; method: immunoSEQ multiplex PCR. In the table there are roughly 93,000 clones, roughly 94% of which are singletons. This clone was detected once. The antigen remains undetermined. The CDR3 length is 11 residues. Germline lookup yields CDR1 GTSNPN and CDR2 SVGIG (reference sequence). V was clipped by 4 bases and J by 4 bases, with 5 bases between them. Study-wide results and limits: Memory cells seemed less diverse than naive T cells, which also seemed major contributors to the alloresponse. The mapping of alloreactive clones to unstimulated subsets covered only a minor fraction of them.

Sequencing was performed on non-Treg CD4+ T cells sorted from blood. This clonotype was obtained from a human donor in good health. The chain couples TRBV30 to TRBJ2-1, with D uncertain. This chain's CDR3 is CAWTPYNEQFF. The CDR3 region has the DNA TGTGCCTGGACCCCTTACAATGAGCAGTTCTTC.